This TCR beta chain emerged from a study of T cells after yellow fever vaccination. Study overall: Each low-cell-number fraction was prepared by means of SMART-Seq v4 Ultra Low Input. Study results and caveats: Peaking on day 5 versus 15, the secondary response was faster but weaker.

MiXCR, applied by TCRdb to the 5' RACE reads, yields one record per CDR3 protein. This sample yields about 630,000 distinct CDR3 sequences, of which roughly 12% are seen a single time; around 14% belongs to the top ten. Looked up from germline, CDR1 is SGHRS and CDR2 is YFSETQ. The CDR3 consists of 15 residues. V gave up 0 bases and J gave up 1 base, with 10 bases separating them. This clonotype has only a few counts. The antigen is unknown. The chain combines TRBV5-1 with TRBJ2-5; weak D call: TRBD2 (5 bases). The starting material was PBMCs, obtained on the day of the yellow fever booster vaccination. This sequence was found in a man younger than 45 who received the YFV17D yellow fever vaccine. CDR3 sequence (DNA): TGCGCCAGCAGCTTGGTGGGAGATGTCCAAGAGACCCAGTACTTC. Its protein product is CASSLVGDVQETQYF.